This T cell receptor (beta chain) was observed in a study of T cell changes during pregnancy in multiple sclerosis. Sequenced by immunoSEQ multiplex PCR; TCRdb stores in-frame clones only, minus some. The table has fewer than 50,000 clones, around nine tenths seen once. Trimming cost V 1 base and J 1 base, with 10 bases left between them. The CDR3 has 15 residues. Per the germline V gene, CDR1 is SGHAT and CDR2 is FQDESV (reference sequence). In this sample, this clone turned up once. The chain uses TRBV11-1 and TRBJ2-5; possibly TRBD1 for D (5 bases). Specimen: CD4+ T cells from peripheral blood mononuclear cells, collected in the second trimester of pregnancy. The receptor's source is a female donor in good health, enrolled as a control in a pregnancy study. CDR3 protein: CASSLVAGSQETQYF. The CDR3 DNA follows: TGTGCCAGCAGCTTAGTCGCAGGGTCCCAAGAGACCCAGTACTTC.